The table lists the clone carrying this TCR beta chain with many counts. The length of the CDR3 is 14 residues. Per germline, CDR1 MNHEY and CDR2 SMNVEV (reference sequence). V dropped 0 bases and J dropped 0 bases, with 5 bases sitting between them. The data were taken from a study of molecular identifiers for immune sequencing clone quantification. TCRdb recomputed calls from the PCR reads with MiXCR, one row per CDR3 protein. Of under 650,000 distinct CDR3 sequences listed, 20% are singletons. V gene TRBV27 combines with J gene TRBJ1-1; D gene uncertain. The sample was naive CD8+ T cells from blood, with Jurkat cell RNA spiked in. Subset: FACS-sorted CD8+CD4-CCR7+CD45RA+ naive T cells. The source of this sequence is a human donor in good health. Some libraries in this study had Jurkat cell RNA spiked in. Written as DNA, the CDR3 is TGTGCCAGCAGTTTATCGTCAGTGAACACTGAAGCTTTCTTT. Translated, it gives CASSLSSVNTEAFF.